A selection of T cell receptor beta chains follows, all from one sample in a study of response to subunit inactivated influenza vaccine. TCRdb reprocessed the RT-PCR reads via MiXCR and lists one record per CDR3 protein. This sample yields about 160,000 distinct CDR3 sequences, of which roughly a tenth are seen a single time; around 12% belongs to the top ten. The sequences come from non-naive T cells sorted from PBMCs, collected roughly 47 days after vaccination. The receptor source for this set is a man between 50 and 59 years old who received an inactivated influenza vaccine. CDR3s include the opening cysteine and the closing phenylalanine or tryptophan. A D gene is named only where the DNA matches it firmly. Clone size appears in some rows only: once, few, many, or a class for an expanded clone.

clone_size: few; d_call: -; j_call: TRBJ1-5; v_call: TRBV6-5; cdr3_aa: CASSYSSGRGNQPQHF; cdr3_nt: TGTGCCAGCAGTTACTCGTCCGGGAGGGGGAATCAGCCCCAGCATTTT
clone_size: many; d_call: -; j_call: TRBJ2-5; v_call: TRBV5-1; cdr3_aa: CASSRTLAQETQYF; cdr3_nt: TGCGCCAGCAGCAGGACCCTAGCCCAAGAGACCCAGTACTTC
clone_size: many; d_call: -; j_call: TRBJ2-1; v_call: TRBV5-5; cdr3_aa: CASSLRTDYNEQFF; cdr3_nt: TGTGCCAGCAGCTTACGGACAGACTACAATGAGCAGTTCTTC
clone_size: -; d_call: -; j_call: TRBJ2-1; v_call: TRBV27; cdr3_aa: CASSRGQEQFF; cdr3_nt: TGTGCCAGCAGTCGAGGACAGGAGCAGTTCTTC
clone_size: -; d_call: TRBD1; j_call: TRBJ1-6; v_call: TRBV10-2; cdr3_aa: CASSEAGGSPLHF; cdr3_nt: TGCGCCAGCAGTGAGGCAGGGGGTTCACCCCTCCACTTT
clone_size: -; d_call: -; j_call: TRBJ2-7; v_call: TRBV6-1; cdr3_aa: CASSETGFGSYEQYF; cdr3_nt: TGTGCCAGCAGTGAAACAGGGTTTGGCTCCTACGAGCAGTACTTC
clone_size: many; d_call: TRBD2; j_call: TRBJ2-1; v_call: TRBV5-1; cdr3_aa: CASSLTSGGSNNEQFF; cdr3_nt: TGCGCCAGCAGCCTCACTAGCGGGGGGTCCAACAATGAGCAGTTCTTC
clone_size: -; d_call: -; j_call: TRBJ1-5; v_call: TRBV30; cdr3_aa: CAWSVFPGVGQPQHF; cdr3_nt: TGTGCCTGGAGTGTATTCCCAGGGGTGGGACAGCCCCAGCATTTT
clone_size: many; d_call: -; j_call: TRBJ1-1; v_call: TRBV5-1; cdr3_aa: CASSQDSVNTEAFF; cdr3_nt: TGCGCCAGCAGTCAGGACAGCGTGAACACTGAAGCTTTCTTT
clone_size: -; d_call: -; j_call: TRBJ1-1; v_call: TRBV20-1; cdr3_aa: CSAIRGGTEAFF; cdr3_nt: TGCAGTGCAATTAGAGGGGGCACTGAAGCTTTCTTT
clone_size: -; d_call: -; j_call: TRBJ1-6; v_call: TRBV5-1; cdr3_aa: CASSLSPGDGSPLHF; cdr3_nt: TGCGCCAGCAGCTTGAGTCCCGGAGATGGATCACCCCTCCACTTT
clone_size: many; d_call: -; j_call: TRBJ2-4; v_call: TRBV28; cdr3_aa: CASSLSADAKNIQYF; cdr3_nt: TGTGCCAGCAGTTTATCAGCAGATGCCAAAAACATTCAGTACTTC
clone_size: -; d_call: -; j_call: TRBJ1-3; v_call: TRBV6-1; cdr3_aa: CASSDDPSRNTIYF; cdr3_nt: TGTGCCAGCAGTGACGACCCCAGCAGAAACACCATATATTTT
clone_size: -; d_call: TRBD1; j_call: TRBJ2-3; v_call: TRBV5-1; cdr3_aa: CACSAGTDTDTQYF; cdr3_nt: TGCGCCTGCAGCGCCGGGACAGACACAGATACGCAGTATTTT
clone_size: many; d_call: -; j_call: TRBJ2-7; v_call: TRBV28; cdr3_aa: CASSFSWNRAYEQYF; cdr3_nt: TGTGCCAGCAGTTTTAGCTGGAACAGGGCCTACGAGCAGTACTTC
clone_size: few; d_call: -; j_call: TRBJ2-3; v_call: TRBV5-4; cdr3_aa: CASSSHHSTDTQYF; cdr3_nt: TGTGCCAGCAGCTCCCACCACAGCACAGATACGCAGTATTTT